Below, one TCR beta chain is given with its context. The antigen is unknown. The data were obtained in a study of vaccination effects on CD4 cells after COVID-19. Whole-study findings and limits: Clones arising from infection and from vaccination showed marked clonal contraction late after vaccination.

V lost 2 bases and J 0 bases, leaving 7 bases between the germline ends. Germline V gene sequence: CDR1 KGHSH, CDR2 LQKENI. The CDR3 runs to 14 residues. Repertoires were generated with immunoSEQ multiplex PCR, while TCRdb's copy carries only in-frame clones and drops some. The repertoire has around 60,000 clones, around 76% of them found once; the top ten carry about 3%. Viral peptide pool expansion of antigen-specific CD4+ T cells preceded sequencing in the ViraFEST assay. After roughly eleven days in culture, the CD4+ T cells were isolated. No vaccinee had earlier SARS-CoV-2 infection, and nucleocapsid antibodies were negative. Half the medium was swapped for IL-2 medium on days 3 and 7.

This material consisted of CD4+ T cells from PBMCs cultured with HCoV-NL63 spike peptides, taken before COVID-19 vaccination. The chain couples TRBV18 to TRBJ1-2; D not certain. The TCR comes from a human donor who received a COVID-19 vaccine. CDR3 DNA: TGTGCCAGCTCACCAGGCAGAGCTAACTATGGCTACACCTTC. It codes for CASSPGRANYGYTF.